This T cell receptor beta chain emerged from a study of shared clonotypes between healthy human individuals (dated by TCRdb to the early 2020s). Describing the broader study: Two women and a few men aged 18 to 49 years were included in the cohort. Per donor, three plates each were used for CD4 naive and CD4 memory, two for CD8 naive, and one for CD8 memory. Blood TCR repertoires of four to six healthy adults were deeply sequenced to estimate repertoire size and the extent of clonotype sharing between individuals. To increase sequencing depth and limit assay-specific biases, different laboratories used diverse techniques to prepare libraries and sequence TCR repertoires. Each donor's leukapheresis produced roughly between about 0.8 and 8.9 billion PBMCs.

The germline V gene gives CDR1 as SGHTA and CDR2 as FQGNSA. At the junction V is shortened by 5 bases and J by 7 bases; bases outside the gene matches: 5. The CDR3 holds 14 amino acids from the cysteine to the phenylalanine. Only CDR3 DNA is held: 42 bases, read in frame from base 1. Broader findings and caveats from the paper: Even with the large sequencing depth, rarefaction of the sorted-subset datasets indicated that sequencing was incomplete. Naive subsets generally had larger estimated clonotype richness than memory subsets. Because the study included a small number of donors, the genetic and exposure-history diversity represented was limited. Pairwise subsampling indicated that sequencing depth was expected to affect the degree of clonotype sharing among donors. Clonotypes shared by all four sorted-subset donors showed higher generation probabilities than non-shared clonotypes. Sharing across a few donors was observed for approximately 5% of naive CD4, 3.5% of naive CD8, 2% to 2.5% of memory CD4, and roughly 0.4% of memory CD8 clonotypes. Sampling was limited to blood, and TCR repertoires in tissue likely differ from TCR repertoires in blood.

Using the deep immunoSEQ assay, multiplex PCR amplified TCR CDR3 regions from genomic DNA. Extracted genomic DNA from each cell subset was distributed evenly across all wells of several immunoSEQ 96-well plates, and each plate was treated as a replicate. For sorted subsets, each replicate PCR was loaded with around 220 ng genomic DNA, equivalent to 25,000 to 30,000 T cell genomes. Purified libraries were measured with a Qubit 3.0 fluorometer, size-checked on a Bioanalyzer 2100, and measured again with the KAPA Library Quantification kit. Each immunoSEQ 96-well plate was sequenced on its own single-read 150-cycle Illumina NextSeq 550 flow cell. The authors' analysis ran thus. Because the immunoSEQ output included only junctional sequences and no quality scores, the filtering could not be the same as the filtering used for full-length reads. To assign V/J genes and CDR3, sequences were annotated against IMGT germline references using PyIR, a Python wrapper for IgBLAST v1.9. Reads were removed for weak V/J assignments (E-value above 1e-6), missing CDR3, stop codons, out-of-frame junctions, or ambiguous translated residues. V3J clonotypes were defined as sequences sharing an identical inferred V gene, J gene, and CDR3 amino acid sequence. The percentage overlap between two repertoires was calculated by dividing the number of shared unique clonotypes by the size of the smaller repertoire. RTK rarefaction, the Chao1 estimator, and Recon v2.1 estimates of unobserved clonotypes were used to assess repertoire richness. For all TCRbeta clonotypes obtained by the gDNA method from several donors, generation probabilities were computed with OLGA. Not all clones reach the TCRdb copy of this immuneACCESS table, which keeps in-frame sequences only. Checked studies attribute under half of the gap to unresolved V genes and leave the rest unexplained. The V and J calls and clone size are taken from that table; D and trimming were inferred from the DNA. This sample lists over a million clones; around 82% were detected once. 0.5% to 0.65% of the sample is taken by the ten largest.

Healthy HIV-negative adults with no recently reported acute infections or vaccinations were included as donors. Only Caucasian adults living in Nashville, Tennessee, USA were represented among the donors. CD4+ T cells were enriched by magnetic negative selection, after which naive cells were positively selected on CD45RA and the negative fraction was taken as the memory subset. Blood was collected by leukapheresis, and PBMCs were isolated by Ficoll-Histopaque density gradient centrifugation and then cryopreserved in liquid nitrogen vapor phase. Purity and quantity of every magnetically sorted T cell population were checked by analytical flow cytometry. From each sorted fraction, genomic DNA was isolated and quantified by UV absorbance on a Nanodrop 2000c. Remarks on this clone: Which antigen it targets is not known. The record has no base qualities; no much larger clone is one base away.

The sample comprised memory CD4+ T cells from PBMCs. This specimen's cell subset or site label, interpreted: CD45RA-negative fraction. The clonotype originates from a man younger than 35 in good health. Some clones in this sample may be carry-over from other donors' samples. The chain links TRBV7-2 with TRBJ2-7; the junction holds 13 bases that match TRBD2. The CDR3 protein: CASSPTSGRTEQYF. At the DNA level, the sequence is TGTGCCAGCAGCCCGACTAGCGGGAGGACTGAGCAGTACTTC.